Shown below are 21 T cell receptor beta chains from a single sample sequenced in a study of shared clonotypes between healthy human individuals. TCRdb's table, derived via immunoSEQ multiplex PCR, lists solely in-frame clones and lacks some. The sample lists a few million clones, 85% to 95% seen once, with roughly 0.13% in the top ten. Sequenced sample: naive CD4+ T cells sorted from blood. The subset here: CD45RA+ positively selected. These receptors all come from a man between 18 and 35 years old in good health.

V gene TRBV19 combines with J gene TRBJ1-1; 7 positions agree with TRBD1. The CDR3 has 14 amino acids. Germline V gene data show CDR1 as LNHDA and CDR2 as SQIVND (reference sequence). V shed 8 bases and J 0 bases; nucleotides not matched to a gene: 6. The CDR3, as DNA: TGTGCCAGTTTTCGGGGACAGTTGAACACTGAAGCTTTCTTT. This encodes CASFRGQLNTEAFF. Full variable domain (remainder filled in from reference TRBV19 and TRBJ1-1): DGGITQSPKYLFRKEGQNVTLSCEQNLNHDAMYWYRQDPGQGLRLIYYSQIVNDFQKGDIAEGYSVSREKKESFPLTVTSAQKNPTAFYLCASFRGQLNTEAFFGQGTRLTVV.

V is TRBV5-1 and J is TRBJ2-1, with 16 bases identical to TRBD2. Unmatched junction bases numbered 4, after V lost 6 bases and J lost 1 base. Germline V gene sequence: CDR1 SGHRS, CDR2 YFSETQ. The CDR3 has 17 amino acids. CDR3 coding DNA: TGCGCCAGCAAGGGACTAGCGGGAGGGGGTTCCTACAATGAGCAGTTCTTC. It is translated as CASKGLAGGGSYNEQFF.

Concerning this clone itself: Other nucleotide sequences in the sample specify the same CDR3. V is TRBV18 and J is TRBJ1-1; D gene unclear. V was pared by 5 bases and J by 0 bases, with 7 bases between. The length of the CDR3 is 13 residues. Per germline, CDR1 KGHSH and CDR2 LQKENI. The CDR3 spells CASSSSVNTEAFF. As DNA, the CDR3 is TGTGCCAGCTCATCTTCGGTGAACACTGAAGCTTTCTTT.

V is TRBV2 and J is TRBJ2-1, with 15 bases that match TRBD2. With 6 bases clipped from V and 7 bases from J, the junction kept 7 bases outside the gene matches. The CDR3 runs 16 residues. Looked up from germline, CDR1 is SNHLY and CDR2 is FYNNEI. CDR3 nucleotides: TGTGCCAGCAGGGCCGGACTAGCGGGAGGGGTTAATGAGCAGTTCTTC. Its translation is CASRAGLAGGVNEQFF.

This rearrangement joins TRBV11-2 to TRBJ2-1; D not resolved. V was clipped by 1 base and J by 4 bases, with 5 bases between them. CDR3 length: 13 amino acids. Germline V lookup: CDR1 SGHAT, CDR2 FQNNGV. The CDR3 spells CASSLARYNEQFF. CDR3 coding DNA: TGTGCCAGCAGCTTAGCCCGTTACAATGAGCAGTTCTTC.

The CDR3 sequence: CASSPSGSSQETQYF. The CDR3 DNA sequence: TGTGCCAGTAGTCCCTCGGGCAGCAGCCAAGAGACCCAGTACTTC. The V and J genes are TRBV19 and TRBJ2-5; D not certain. This CDR3 has 15 amino acids. V dropped 5 bases and J dropped 1 base, with 14 bases sitting between them. Germline V gives CDR1 LNHDA, CDR2 SQIVND (reference sequence).

This sequence joins TRBV30 and TRBJ1-3; 7 nucleotides agree with TRBD1. The CDR3 is 13 amino acids. The V and J ends lost 5 bases and 4 bases, in that order; junction bases with no gene match: 5. In germline, CDR1 is GTSNPN, CDR2 SVGIG (reference sequence). In nucleotides, the CDR3 is TGTGCCTGGCAAACAGGGGTGGGAAACACCATATATTTT. It translates to CAWQTGVGNTIYF.

This chain uses TRBV18 with TRBJ1-4; D uncertain. Germline CDR1 KGHSH, CDR2 LQKENI. V was pared by 1 base and J by 8 bases, with 11 bases between. There are 14 residues in the CDR3. CDR3 sequence: CASSPLLRGEKLFF. CDR3 DNA sequence: TGTGCCAGCTCACCACTACTGAGAGGCGAAAAACTGTTTTTT.

As concerns this clone: One junction end does not reproduce the germline sequence, and a read error may be involved. This rearrangement joins TRBV7-7 to TRBJ2-5; perhaps TRBD1 as D (5 bases). Germline CDR1 reads SSHAT; CDR2 reads FNYEAQ (reference sequence). This CDR3 spans 13 amino acids. The CDR3 region has the DNA TGTGCTAGCAGTCCACTGGACAAAGAGACCCAGTACTTC. This codes for CASSPLDKETQYF.

DNA for the CDR3: TGTGCCAGTAGTATTCTGACGACAACCCCTTCGGCCCTCCACTTT. Protein sequence: CASSILTTTPSALHF. This chain links TRBV19 with TRBJ1-6; D remains ambiguous. The CDR3 has 15 amino acids. Germline V gene lookup returns CDR1 LNHDA and CDR2 SQIVND (reference sequence). Between the trimmed V and J ends, which lost 3 bases and 14 bases, there was a span of 20 bases.

As regards this clone: The same CDR3 also results from other DNA sequences found in this sample. V is TRBV19 and J is TRBJ1-4; 7 positions match TRBD1. V lost 6 bases to trimming and J lost 5 bases; unmatched junction nucleotides: 6. The CDR3 sequence is 14 residues long. The germline V gene encodes CDR1 LNHDA and CDR2 SQIVND (reference sequence). The CDR3 nucleotides are TGTGCCAGTAGCCCAGGGGGGGGGAATGAAAAACTGTTTTTT. This gives the protein CASSPGGGNEKLFF.

Concerning this clone itself: Distinct nucleotide sequences in the sample also encode this CDR3. This chain joins TRBV5-1 and TRBJ2-6; D remains ambiguous. Trimming pared 2 bases from V and 4 bases from J, leaving 7 bases between. This CDR3 comprises 14 residues. The V gene's germline CDR1 is SGHRS and CDR2 YFSETQ. The CDR3 DNA follows: TGCGCCAGCAGCTTCGGGTCGGGGGCCAACGTCCTGACTTTC. Protein product: CASSFGSGANVLTF.

This sequence joins TRBV10-3 and TRBJ2-7; TRBD2 matches at 14 bases. This CDR3 is built from 17 residues. From germline, CDR1 is ENHRY and CDR2 SYGVKD. With 5 bases clipped from V and 0 bases from J, the junction kept 6 bases outside the gene matches. The CDR3 reads CAISLTSGGVTSYEQYF. As DNA, the CDR3 is TGTGCCATCAGTTTGACTAGCGGGGGGGTAACCTCCTACGAGCAGTACTTC.

This chain joins TRBV19 and TRBJ2-3; weak D call: TRBD1 (6 bases). The ends were cut back, 4 bases at V and 1 base at J, with 15 bases in the middle. CDR3 length: 16 amino acids. The V gene's germline CDR1 is LNHDA and CDR2 SQIVND (reference sequence). CDR3 residues: CASSTTWKGGTDTQYF. DNA for the CDR3: TGTGCCAGTAGTACTACCTGGAAGGGGGGCACAGATACGCAGTATTTT.

The gene calls are TRBV28 and TRBJ2-2, with D possibly being TRBD1 (6 bases). The CDR3 is 14 residues long. Trimming shortened V by 4 bases and J by 7 bases, and 13 bases separated the two germline ends. Germline values: CDR1 MDHEN, CDR2 SYDVKM. Here the CDR3 reads CASSWGPVDGELFF. The CDR3, as DNA: TGTGCCAGCAGTTGGGGGCCTGTGGACGGGGAGCTGTTTTTT.

This clone has a single count. This chain joins TRBV6-6 and TRBJ2-7; D not certain. Trimming removed 0 bases at V and 5 bases at J, with 11 bases between. CDR1 is MNHNY and CDR2 is SVGAGI in the germline V gene (reference sequence). The CDR3 is 14 residues long. CDR3 in amino acids: CASSYSARAHEQYF. The DNA of the CDR3 is TGTGCCAGCAGTTACTCGGCCCGAGCCCACGAGCAGTACTTC.

The J gene is TRBJ1-5, the V gene TRBV13; D is perhaps TRBD1 (6 bases). The V gene lost 0 bases and the J gene lost 9 bases, with 12 bases spanning the gap. This CDR3 spans 14 amino acids. Germline CDR1 PRHDT, CDR2 FYEKMQ (reference sequence). CDR3 protein: CASSLGQGQRPQHF. The CDR3, as DNA: TGTGCCAGCAGCTTAGGACAGGGTCAGAGGCCCCAGCATTTT.

The genes are TRBV30 and TRBJ1-1; D is undetermined. Germline V gene data show CDR1 as GTSNPN and CDR2 as SVGIG (reference sequence). Trimming took 0 bases from V and 9 from J, leaving 8 bases between them. The CDR3 loop spans 11 amino acids. CDR3 nucleotides: TGTGCCTGGAGTGTACTCAAGAAAGCTTTCTTT. The encoded protein is CAWSVLKKAFF.

The rearrangement joins TRBV18 to TRBJ2-1, with 11 bases lining up with TRBD2. The CDR3 has 15 residues. With V trimmed by 4 bases and J by 6 bases, 5 bases remained unmatched. Germline CDR1 is KGHSH and CDR2 is LQKENI. The CDR3 sequence is CASSQLAGATNEQFF. CDR3 coding DNA: TGTGCCAGCTCACAACTAGCGGGAGCAACCAATGAGCAGTTCTTC.

The V call is TRBV9, the J call TRBJ2-1; D gene unclear. In germline, CDR1 is SGDLS, CDR2 YYNGEE. With 4 bases removed from V and 10 bases from J, the gap between germline ends came to 12 bases. There are 12 residues in the CDR3. The DNA of the CDR3 is TGTGCCAGCAGCCCCGGCCGCCTAGAGCAGTTCTTC. It translates to CASSPGRLEQFF. Variable domain in full (rest from reference TRBV9 and TRBJ2-1): DSGVTQTPKHLITATGQRVTLRCSPRSGDLSVYWYQQSLDQGLQFLIQYYNGEERAKGNILERFSAQQFPDLHSELNLSSLELGDSALYFCASSPGRLEQFFGPGTRLTVL.

The chain uses TRBV4-1 and TRBJ1-2, with D perhaps matching TRBD1 (6 bases). This CDR3 is built from 15 residues. CDR1 MGHRA and CDR2 YSYEKL come from the germline V gene. Trimming took off 2 bases at V and 3 bases at J, with 13 bases between the two ends. CDR3 region: CASSQSDSLDYGYTF. The CDR3 nucleotides are TGCGCCAGCAGCCAATCGGACAGTTTGGACTATGGCTACACCTTC.